This passage covers 20 T cell receptor beta chains from one sample sequenced in a study of regulatory T cells in long-lasting Graves disease. Time point denoted: newly diagnosed GD, antithyroid drugs for less than 3 months. RNA extracted from PBMCs served as the sequencing template. CDR3-region Arm-PCR and iRepertoire HTBI primers produced the TCR beta libraries. One entry per CDR3 protein, called by TCRdb with MiXCR from the multiplex PCR reads. The sample contains around 330,000 distinct CDR3 sequences, under 20% of which appear only once. The sequencing used peripheral blood mononuclear cells (PBMCs), collected at new diagnosis, from a patient treated with antithyroid drugs. The receptors shown here come from a female donor with Graves disease.

V gene TRBV18 combines with J gene TRBJ1-1; D is unclear. With 6 bases removed from V and 1 base from J, the gap between germline ends came to 15 bases. Germline CDR1 and CDR2: KGHSH and LQKENI. The CDR3 runs to 15 residues. CDR3 residues: CASSPVTGRNTEAFF. The CDR3 DNA sequence: TGTGCCAGCTCTCCCGTTACGGGGAGGAACACTGAAGCTTTCTTT.

This clonotype was counted at least ten times. The rearrangement links TRBV3-1 to TRBJ2-7; D possibly corresponds to TRBD2 (6 bases). Trimming took 4 bases from V and 0 from J, leaving 7 bases between them. CDR3 size: 13 residues. Germline CDR1 LGHDT, CDR2 YNNKEL (reference sequence). CDR3 protein: CASSRGISYEQYF. In DNA, the CDR3 is TGTGCCAGCAGCCGCGGGATCTCCTACGAGCAGTACTTC.

As for this clonotype: This is likely an artifact of a read error, given a far larger clone one base away. The V and J genes are TRBV11-1 and TRBJ2-2; 11 bases agree with TRBD2. CDR3 length: 15 amino acids. Per germline, CDR1 SGHAT and CDR2 FQDESV (reference sequence). CDR3 protein: CASSQLAGDTGGLFF. The CDR3 coding sequence is TGTGCCAGCAGCCAACTAGCGGGAGACACCGGGGGGCTGTTTTTT.

This clonotype was recorded many times. The chain combines TRBV30 with TRBJ2-2, with 8 bases aligning to TRBD1. In germline, CDR1 is GTSNPN, CDR2 SVGIG (reference sequence). CDR3 length: 16 residues. Trimming at V came to 3 bases and at J to 1 base, leaving 7 bases not matched to a gene. The CDR3 region has the DNA TGTGCCTGGAGCCCCATCGACAGGGGGAACACCGGGGAGCTGTTTTTT. Its protein is CAWSPIDRGNTGELFF.

This clonotype has more than one count but fewer than ten. A much larger clone differs by one base, so this may be a read error. The chain uses TRBV12-3 or TRBV12-4 and TRBJ2-7, with a weak D call TRBD2 (5 bases). The CDR3 is 14 amino acids. DNA of the CDR3: TGTGCCAGCAGTTCTCGTAGCGTGGTTGACGAGCAGCACTTC. This encodes CASSSRSVVDEQHF.

This clonotype was counted many times. With a much larger clone just one base away, this may be a read error. The chain has TRBV12-3 or TRBV12-4 and TRBJ2-3; unclear D gene. V dropped 6 bases and J dropped 2 bases, with 18 bases sitting between them. The CDR3 spans 16 residues. The CDR3, as DNA: TGTGCCAGCAGACCTCGCGCGCGCGAAAACACAGATACGCAGTATTTT. Translating it yields CASRPRARENTDTQYF.

The chain has TRBV28 and TRBJ1-5; 10 nucleotides match TRBD1. V lost 4 bases to trimming and J lost 3 bases; unmatched junction nucleotides: 3. In germline, CDR1 is MDHEN, CDR2 SYDVKM. The CDR3 consists of 15 residues. As DNA, the CDR3 is TGTGCCAGCAGTTCGGGGACAGGGGACAATCAGCCCCAGCATTTT. Translation gives CASSSGTGDNQPQHF.

This clonotype was detected many times. CDR3 DNA sequence: TGCAGTGCTAGGTTGGGGTCCTCGGAACTGTTTTTT. Translating it yields CSARLGSSELFF. This chain joins TRBV20-1 and TRBJ1-4, with D uncertain. V gave up 3 bases and J gave up 12 bases, with 14 bases separating them. Germline assignment: CDR1 DFQATT and CDR2 SNEGSKA (reference sequence). The CDR3 has 12 residues.

The table lists this clonotype with many counts. The chain uses TRBV12-3 or TRBV12-4 and TRBJ2-3, with D perhaps TRBD2 (6 bases). The CDR3 runs to 18 residues. Trimming stripped 3 bases from V and 6 bases from J, with 25 bases between. CDR3 in amino acids: CASSLVLRGLIYTDTQYF. CDR3 coding DNA: TGTGCCAGCAGTTTGGTATTAAGGGGACTGATTTACACGGATACGCAGTATTTT.

This clonotype was detected once. A clone one base away is much larger, so this may be a read error. The chain combines TRBV3-1 with TRBJ1-6, with unresolved D. The CDR3 is 13 amino acids. Germline CDR1 and CDR2: LGHDT and YNNKEL (reference sequence). The CDR3 protein is CACRSTWVSPLHF. The CDR3 nucleotides are TGTGCCTGCAGGTCCACGTGGGTTTCACCCCTCCACTTT.

The chain uses TRBV24-1 and TRBJ2-2; no clear D gene. Trimming left V 7 bases short and J 5 bases short, with 16 bases between. Germline V gives CDR1 KGHDR, CDR2 SFDVKD. This CDR3 has 15 amino acids. CDR3 bases: TGTGCCACCAGCGCCCATCAATTCGGTACCGGGGAGCTGTTTTTT. It translates to CATSAHQFGTGELFF.

The J gene is TRBJ2-5, the V gene TRBV3-1; TRBD2 agrees at 8 bases. From germline, CDR1 is LGHDT and CDR2 YNNKEL (reference sequence). CDR3 size: 16 residues. Trimming removed 1 base from V and 4 bases from J; junction bases left unmatched: 8. CDR3 amino acids: CASSQARGGSPETQYF. In nucleotides, the CDR3 is TGTGCCAGCAGCCAAGCCCGGGGGGGGTCCCCAGAGACCCAGTACTTC.

The J gene is TRBJ2-2, the V gene TRBV19; 9 nucleotides align to TRBD1. CDR1 is LNHDA, CDR2 SQIVND, per germline (reference sequence). The CDR3 has 17 residues. V was pared by 7 bases and J by 6 bases, with 15 bases of the junction left unmatched. CDR3 loop: CASNAGRGTGTPGELFF. The CDR3 bases are TGTGCCAGTAATGCCGGGCGGGGGACAGGGACCCCCGGGGAGCTGTTTTTT. The complete variable domain, with remaining parts taken from reference TRBV19 and TRBJ2-2, reads DGGITQSPKYLFRKEGQNVTLSCEQNLNHDAMYWYRQDPGQGLRLIYYSQIVNDFQKGDIAEGYSVSREKKESFPLTVTSAQKNPTAFYLCASNAGRGTGTPGELFFGEGSRLTVL.

This clonotype was detected a few times. This chain joins TRBV19 and TRBJ2-7, with D possibly TRBD2 on 5 matching bases. Trimming cost V 1 base and J 2 bases, with 15 bases left between them. CDR3 length equals 16 residues. Looked up from germline, CDR1 is LNHDA and CDR2 is SQIVND (reference sequence). CDR3 residues: CASSIGPRGLAYEQYF. In nucleotides, the CDR3 is TGTGCCAGTAGTATAGGCCCGCGAGGACTCGCCTACGAGCAGTACTTC.

This clonotype was observed many times. The rearrangement joins TRBV28 to TRBJ1-2, with 9 bases fitting TRBD1. The J segment lost 4 bases and the V segment lost 5 bases, leaving 2 bases of the junction unmatched. The length of the CDR3 is 13 residues. Germline CDR1 reads MDHEN; CDR2 reads SYDVKM. The CDR3 sequence: CASSGDRAYGYTF. Written as DNA, the CDR3 is TGTGCCAGCAGTGGGGACAGGGCCTATGGCTACACCTTC.

The chain uses TRBV27 and TRBJ2-7; 7 nucleotides agree with TRBD1. V shed 5 bases and J 4 bases; nucleotides not matched to a gene: 8. Per the germline V gene, CDR1 is MNHEY and CDR2 is SMNVEV (reference sequence). This CDR3 spans 14 amino acids. The chain's CDR3 is CASSPGQSLYEQYF. CDR3 in DNA: TGTGCCAGCAGTCCGGGACAGTCACTGTACGAGCAGTACTTC.

The chain has TRBV6-5 and TRBJ1-5; D perhaps matches TRBD1 (5 bases). Trimming stripped 0 bases from V and 4 bases from J, with 19 bases between. The CDR3 has 18 amino acids. Per germline, CDR1 MNHEY and CDR2 SVGAGI. In nucleotides, the CDR3 is TGTGCCAGCAGTTACTCCCGAATGGGGCAGGGACTTAATCAGCCCCAGCATTTT. Translation gives CASSYSRMGQGLNQPQHF.

This clonotype occurred many times. V and J are TRBV12-3 or TRBV12-4 and TRBJ1-1; a weak D match, TRBD1 (6 bases). The V end was cut by 4 bases, the J end by 0 bases, with 12 bases between. The CDR3 length is 15 residues. CDR3 bases: TGTGCCAGCAGTTCACCGGGGGCGATGAACACTGAAGCTTTCTTT. Amino acids: CASSSPGAMNTEAFF.

This clonotype showed up just once. The rearrangement uses TRBV19 and TRBJ2-1; 9 bases match TRBD2. Germline-derived CDR1 and CDR2 are LNHDA and SQIVND (reference sequence). Germline trimming cut 2 bases from V and 0 bases from J; bases unmatched to any gene: 8. The CDR3 has 18 residues. Here the CDR3 DNA reads TGTGCCAGTAGTATACTAGCGGGAACTACAAGCTCCTACAATGAGCAGTTCTTC. This gives the protein CASSILAGTTSSYNEQFF.

A word on this clonotype: A single base is all that separates this from a far larger clone, so a read error is likely. The chain carries TRBV11-2 and TRBJ2-7, with D perhaps matching TRBD1 (7 bases). The CDR3 is made up of 14 amino acids. The V gene lost 5 bases and the J gene lost 1 base, with 12 bases spanning the gap. Germline V gene data show CDR1 as SGHAT and CDR2 as FQNNGV. CDR3 coding DNA: TGTGCCAGCAGCGCCAGGGGGAGGTCCTACGAGCAGTACTTC. It codes for CASSARGRSYEQYF.